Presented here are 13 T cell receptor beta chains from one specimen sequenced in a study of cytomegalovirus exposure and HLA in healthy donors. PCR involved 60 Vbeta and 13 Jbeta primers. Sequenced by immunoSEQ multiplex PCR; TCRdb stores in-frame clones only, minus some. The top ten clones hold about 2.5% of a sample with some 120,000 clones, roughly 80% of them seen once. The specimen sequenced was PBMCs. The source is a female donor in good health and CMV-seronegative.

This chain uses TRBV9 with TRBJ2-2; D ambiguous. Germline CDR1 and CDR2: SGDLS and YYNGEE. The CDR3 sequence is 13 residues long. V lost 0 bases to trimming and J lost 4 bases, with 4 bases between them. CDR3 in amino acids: CASSVVGTGELFF. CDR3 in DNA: TGTGCCAGCAGCGTAGTCGGCACCGGGGAGCTGTTTTTT. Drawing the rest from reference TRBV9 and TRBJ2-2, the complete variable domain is DSGVTQTPKHLITATGQRVTLRCSPRSGDLSVYWYQQSLDQGLQFLIQYYNGEERAKGNILERFSAQQFPDLHSELNLSSLELGDSALYFCASSVVGTGELFFGEGSRLTVL.

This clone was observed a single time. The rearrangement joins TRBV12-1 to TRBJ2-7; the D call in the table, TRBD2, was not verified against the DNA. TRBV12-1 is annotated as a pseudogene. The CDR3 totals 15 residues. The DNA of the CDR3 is TGTGCCAGCAGCCTCAACCGGACTAGCCTGCACGAGCAGTACTTC. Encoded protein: CASSLNRTSLHEQYF.

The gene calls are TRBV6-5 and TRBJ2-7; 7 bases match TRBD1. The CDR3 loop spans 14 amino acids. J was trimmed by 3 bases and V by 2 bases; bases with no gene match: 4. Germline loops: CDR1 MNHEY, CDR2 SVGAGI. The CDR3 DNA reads TGTGCCAGCAGTTACGGGCAGGGGGTCTACGAGCAGTACTTC. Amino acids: CASSYGQGVYEQYF.

This CDR3 reads CASSLGQGGDGYTF. Here the CDR3 DNA reads TGCGCCAGCAGCCTAGGACAGGGCGGTGATGGCTACACCTTC. The genes are TRBV5-1 and TRBJ1-2; 8 bases agree with TRBD1. The CDR3 covers 14 residues. V was clipped by 4 bases and J by 6 bases; unmatched bases: 8. Germline V gene lookup returns CDR1 SGHRS and CDR2 YFSETQ.

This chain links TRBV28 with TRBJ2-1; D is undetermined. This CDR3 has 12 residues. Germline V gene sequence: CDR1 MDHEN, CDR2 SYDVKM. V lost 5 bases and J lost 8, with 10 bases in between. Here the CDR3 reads CASSPQRHEQFF. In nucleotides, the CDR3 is TGTGCCAGCAGTCCCCAGCGACATGAGCAGTTCTTC.

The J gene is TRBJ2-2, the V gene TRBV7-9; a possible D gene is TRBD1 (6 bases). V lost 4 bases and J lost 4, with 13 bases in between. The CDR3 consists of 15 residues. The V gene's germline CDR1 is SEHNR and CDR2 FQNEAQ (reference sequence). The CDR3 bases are TGTGCCAGCAGCTCAAACAGGGTGGGCACCGGGGAGCTGTTTTTT. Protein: CASSSNRVGTGELFF.

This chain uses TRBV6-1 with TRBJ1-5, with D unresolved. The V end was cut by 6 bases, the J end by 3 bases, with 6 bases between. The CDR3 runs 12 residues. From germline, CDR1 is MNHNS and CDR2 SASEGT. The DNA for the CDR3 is TGTGCCAGCAGCCAGAACAATCAGCCCCAGCATTTT. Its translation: CASSQNNQPQHF.

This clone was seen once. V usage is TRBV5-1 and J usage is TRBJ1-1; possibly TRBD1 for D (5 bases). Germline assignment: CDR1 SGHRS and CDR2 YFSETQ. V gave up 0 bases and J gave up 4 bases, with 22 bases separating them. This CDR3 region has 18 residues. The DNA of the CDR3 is TGCGCCAGCAGCTTGGCCCGCTTCGGGGGAGATGGAGTCACTGAAGCTTTCTTT. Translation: CASSLARFGGDGVTEAFF.

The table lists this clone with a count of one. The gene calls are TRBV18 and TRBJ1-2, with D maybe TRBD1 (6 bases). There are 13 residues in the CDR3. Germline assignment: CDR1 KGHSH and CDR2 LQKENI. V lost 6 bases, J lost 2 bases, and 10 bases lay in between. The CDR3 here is CASSPDRNYGYTF. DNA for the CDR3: TGTGCCAGCTCCCCTGACAGGAACTATGGCTACACCTTC. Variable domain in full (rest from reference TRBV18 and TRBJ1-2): NAGVMQNPRHLVRRRGQEARLRCSPMKGHSHVYWYRQLPEEGLKFMVYLQKENIIDESGMPKERFSAEFPKEGPSILRIQQVVRGDSAAYFCASSPDRNYGYTFGSGTRLTVV.

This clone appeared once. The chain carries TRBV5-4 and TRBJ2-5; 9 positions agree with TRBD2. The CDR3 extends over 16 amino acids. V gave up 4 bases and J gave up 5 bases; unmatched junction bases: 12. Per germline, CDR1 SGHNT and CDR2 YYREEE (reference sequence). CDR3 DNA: TGTGCCAGCAGCCCGGGGGGACTAGCAGGGTGGGAGACCCAGTACTTC. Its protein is CASSPGGLAGWETQYF.

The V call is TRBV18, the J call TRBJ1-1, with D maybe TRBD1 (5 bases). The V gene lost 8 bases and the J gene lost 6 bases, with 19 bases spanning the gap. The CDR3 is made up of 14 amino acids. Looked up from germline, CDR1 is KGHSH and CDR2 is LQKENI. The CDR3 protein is CASQRTREVAEAFF. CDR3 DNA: TGTGCCAGCCAAAGGACAAGGGAGGTCGCTGAAGCTTTCTTT.

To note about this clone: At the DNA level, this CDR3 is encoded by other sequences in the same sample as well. The CDR3: CSAPGAGEAFF. CDR3 bases: TGCAGTGCCCCAGGGGCAGGGGAGGCTTTCTTT. The rearrangement uses TRBV20-1 and TRBJ1-1, with a weak D call TRBD1 (6 bases). Germline lookup yields CDR1 DFQATT and CDR2 SNEGSKA (reference sequence). V lost 6 bases, J lost 11 bases, and 16 bases lay in between. The CDR3 has 11 amino acids.

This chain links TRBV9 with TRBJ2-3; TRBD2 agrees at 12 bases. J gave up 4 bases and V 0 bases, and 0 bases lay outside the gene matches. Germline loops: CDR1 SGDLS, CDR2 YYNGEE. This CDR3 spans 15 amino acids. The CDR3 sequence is CASSVGTSGADTQYF. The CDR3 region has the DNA TGTGCCAGCAGCGTAGGGACTAGCGGGGCAGATACGCAGTATTTT.